This T cell receptor beta chain was profiled in a study of blood T cell repertoires in COVID-19. Across the study: Samples taken during acute and convalescent COVID-19 were collected in the United States, Italy and Spain. The analysed material was cDNA or gDNA that came from T cells, B-cell-depleted T cells, or PBMCs.

The protocol was immunoSEQ multiplex PCR, while the TCRdb copy is restricted to in-frame clones and leaves out a portion. The data hold 450,000 or so clones, with about nine tenths observed a single time. Trimming cost V 4 bases and J 15 bases, with 19 bases left between them. The CDR3 runs to 14 residues. Germline loops: CDR1 MNHEY, CDR2 SMNVEV (reference sequence). Seattle's cohort entered during active infection and was followed longitudinally. The gene calls are TRBV27 and TRBJ1-6, with D uncertain. Sequencing input: peripheral blood. The receptor's source is a middle-aged woman with COVID-19, enrolled during active disease. CDR3 coding DNA: TGTGCCAGCAGTTCCATTAAGGCCCAGGTGGACCTCCACTTT. Protein: CASSSIKAQVDLHF.